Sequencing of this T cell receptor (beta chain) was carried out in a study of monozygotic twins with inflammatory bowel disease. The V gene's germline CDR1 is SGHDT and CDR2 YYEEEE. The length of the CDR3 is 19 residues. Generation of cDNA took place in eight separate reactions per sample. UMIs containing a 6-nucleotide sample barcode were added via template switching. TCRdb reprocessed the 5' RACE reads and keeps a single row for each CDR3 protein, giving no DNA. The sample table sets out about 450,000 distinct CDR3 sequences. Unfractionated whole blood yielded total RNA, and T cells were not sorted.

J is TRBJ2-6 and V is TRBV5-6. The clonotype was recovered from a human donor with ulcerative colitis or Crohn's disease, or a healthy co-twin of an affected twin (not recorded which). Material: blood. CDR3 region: CASSLGRGSAFSGANVLTF.